This T cell receptor (beta chain) was identified during a study of OX40 agonist ivuxolimab in advanced cancers. Sequencing used immunoSEQ multiplex PCR; TCRdb keeps in-frame clones, though not all of them. The repertoire consists of about 77,000 clones, with about 86% occurring once and the leading ten covering about 0.76%. The receptor comes from an adult with an advanced solid tumor such as melanoma, head and neck, liver or kidney cancer. Specimen: CD4+ or CD8+ T cells sorted from blood, collected in a trial of the OX40 agonist ivuxolimab.

The CDR3: CASSGRQKTQYF. CDR3 nucleotides: TGTGCCAGCAGTGGGCGTCAGAAGACCCAGTACTTC. V usage is TRBV2 and J usage is TRBJ2-5, with D hard to call. The CDR3 loop spans 12 amino acids. Per the germline V gene, CDR1 is SNHLY and CDR2 is FYNNEI. The V end was cut by 4 bases, the J end by 6 bases, with 9 bases between.